This T cell receptor beta chain was found in a study of T cell responses to AZD1222 COVID-19 vaccine. Clones were sequenced by immunoSEQ multiplex PCR, and TCRdb holds only the in-frame ones, with some missing. The data hold almost 80,000 clones, with 75% to 90% observed a single time. This clone showed up just once. CDR3 length: 16 residues. V lost 4 bases and J lost 5, with 21 bases in between. Germline CDR1 reads KGHSH; CDR2 reads LQKENI. The sequence was obtained from an adult in good health. The chain couples TRBV18 to TRBJ2-7, with a possible D match to TRBD1 (5 bases). Sequences were derived from peripheral blood, sampled on day 0 of AZD1222 vaccination. As DNA, the CDR3 is TGTGCCAGCTCACTCCGTGGGCAGGGAATTAAAAACGAGCAGTACTTC. This codes for CASSLRGQGIKNEQYF.